The T cell receptor (beta chain) described here comes from a study of T cell responses to AZD1222 COVID-19 vaccine. Generated by immunoSEQ multiplex PCR, the TCRdb table keeps only in-frame clones and is missing some. Here the sample spans about 140,000 clones, more than 85% being singletons. CDR1 and CDR2 from the germline V gene are SGHTA and FQGNSA. Trimming took 1 base from V and 4 from J; bases not matched to a gene: 7. The CDR3 totals 15 residues. The TCR sequence derives from an adult in good health. The sample consisted of peripheral blood, taken on day 0 of AZD1222 vaccination. V and J are TRBV7-2 and TRBJ2-7; 7 bases are shared with TRBD1. The CDR3 DNA sequence: TGTGCCAGCAGCTTAGATGCAGGGGGTTGGTACGAGCAGTACTTC. Encoded protein: CASSLDAGGWYEQYF.